These T cell receptor beta chains were read from a single sample in a study of monozygotic twins with inflammatory bowel disease. TCRdb reanalyzed the 5' RACE reads and collapses them to one entry per CDR3 protein, without DNA. Its table lists approximately 330,000 distinct CDR3 sequences. The source material was blood. These receptors originate from a human donor with ulcerative colitis or Crohn's disease, or a healthy co-twin of an affected twin (not recorded which). Both conserved end residues are part of each CDR3.

J: TRBJ1-3; V: TRBV28; CDR3: CASSSRGFESSGNTIYF
J: TRBJ1-2; V: TRBV12-3/TRBV12-4; CDR3: CASSTRTGTGTEGYTF
J: TRBJ1-1; V: TRBV12-3/TRBV12-4; CDR3: CASTPRGGTEAFF
J: TRBJ2-7; V: TRBV28; CDR3: CACIKQGIGYEQYF
J: TRBJ1-2; V: TRBV28; CDR3: CASSLRGAVKGYTF
J: TRBJ2-7; V: TRBV4-3; CDR3: CASSQGTSASYEQYF
J: TRBJ1-2; V: TRBV5-1; CDR3: CASSSQGARGYTF
J: TRBJ2-2; V: TRBV28; CDR3: CASSLFDRAQTGELFF
J: TRBJ1-2; V: TRBV5-1; CDR3: CASSLVAGWYGYTF
J: TRBJ2-1; V: TRBV5-1; CDR3: CASSPRQGGMYNEQFF
J: TRBJ2-1; V: TRBV10-2; CDR3: CASRHSGDSYNEQFF
J: TRBJ1-1; V: TRBV20-1; CDR3: CSAALPGQGNTEAFF
J: TRBJ1-5; V: TRBV7-9; CDR3: CASSQGVDQPQHF
J: TRBJ2-7; V: TRBV3-1; CDR3: CASSPHHTGGIYEQYF
J: TRBJ2-7; V: TRBV27; CDR3: CASSFGSDSYEQYF
J: TRBJ2-1; V: TRBV5-1; CDR3: CASSPGLTNNEQFF
J: TRBJ1-1; V: TRBV20-1; CDR3: CSASRGVNTEAFF
J: TRBJ1-1; V: TRBV12-3/TRBV12-4; CDR3: CASSYGQLEAFF
J: TRBJ2-5; V: TRBV11-2; CDR3: CASSTWTGSGKETQYF
J: TRBJ2-5; V: TRBV12-3/TRBV12-4; CDR3: CASRKDSQETQYF
J: TRBJ2-1; V: TRBV27; CDR3: CASSSSGTSTYNEQFF
J: TRBJ2-1; V: TRBV7-9; CDR3: CASSPLDSGEPNEQFF
J: TRBJ2-2; V: TRBV5-1; CDR3: CASSSDTKNTGELFF
J: TRBJ2-7; V: TRBV12-3/TRBV12-4; CDR3: CASSSGGKLRYEQYF
J: TRBJ1-1; V: TRBV7-2; CDR3: CASSLAGRATEAFF
J: TRBJ1-1; V: TRBV7-6; CDR3: CASSSGAGDTEAFF
J: TRBJ2-5; V: TRBV29-1; CDR3: CSVEWAQETQYF
J: TRBJ2-3; V: TRBV29-1; CDR3: CSVDPLLRADTQYF
J: TRBJ1-6; V: TRBV12-3/TRBV12-4; CDR3: CASRPEKNSPLHF
J: TRBJ2-7; V: TRBV7-6; CDR3: CASSFAGLAGGPWSYEQYF
J: TRBJ1-4; V: TRBV12-3/TRBV12-4; CDR3: CASSFDRSRPLSF